The next 22 T cell receptor beta chains were all read from a single sample in a study of read filtering for tumor transcriptome and immune sequencing. From around 0.4 ug of RNA, a library with molecular barcoded alpha/delta and beta/gamma adaptors was made. TCRdb passed the reads through MiXCR, listing each CDR3 protein once. The data contain about 50,000 distinct CDR3 sequences, approximately 19% of them singletons. Sequencing was performed on a population of CD138-negative cells sorted from bone marrow. These receptors all stem from a donor aged 40 or older with multiple myeloma.

The rearrangement uses TRBV24-1 and TRBJ2-1, with D possibly TRBD2 on 6 matching bases. V was pared by 2 bases and J by 5 bases, with 15 bases between. CDR3 length equals 16 residues. Germline V lookup: CDR1 KGHDR, CDR2 SFDVKD. This chain's CDR3 is CATSDSEGLNNNEQFF. As DNA, the CDR3 is TGTGCCACCAGTGATTCTGAGGGACTGAATAACAATGAGCAGTTCTTC.

This clonotype was seen at least ten times. The chain links TRBV29-1 to TRBJ2-1, with 7 nucleotides matching TRBD1. J lost 4 bases, V lost 8 bases, and 5 bases had no gene match. This CDR3 contains 12 residues. CDR1 and CDR2 (germline): SQVTM, ANQGSEA. CDR3 residues: CSTLTGYNEQFF. CDR3 in DNA: TGCAGCACGCTGACAGGGTACAATGAGCAGTTCTTC.

Comment on this clonotype: One end of the junction does not line up with germline, which may come from a read error. The rearrangement links TRBV7-2 to TRBJ2-1, with D tentatively TRBD2 (7 bases). From germline, CDR1 is SGHTA and CDR2 FQGNSA. The CDR3 runs to 18 residues. CDR3 bases: TGTGCCAGCAGCTTAGTTTGCGGGAGTGGGGGCTCCTACAGTGAGCAGTTCTTC. Translation: CASSLVCGSGGSYSEQFF.

This clonotype occurred many times. CDR3 DNA: TGTGCCAGCAGTACTTCTGGAGGCATGAATGAAAAACTGTTTTTT. Translating gives CASSTSGGMNEKLFF. This sequence joins TRBV9 and TRBJ1-4; D remains unclear. Germline assignment: CDR1 SGDLS and CDR2 YYNGEE. Trimming shortened V by 5 bases and J by 5 bases, and 16 bases separated the two germline ends. There are 15 residues in the CDR3.

In its sample, this clonotype was seen many times. V usage is TRBV3-1 and J usage is TRBJ2-1, with a tentative D call TRBD2 (5 bases). V was trimmed by 2 bases and J by 6 bases, leaving 5 bases between them. CDR1 and CDR2 from the germline V gene are LGHDT and YNNKEL (reference sequence). This CDR3 is 12 amino acids long. CDR3 nucleotide sequence: TGTGCCAGCAGCCAAAGCGGCAATGAGCAGTTCTTC. Amino acids: CASSQSGNEQFF.

This clonotype came up many times. The chain couples TRBV7-9 to TRBJ2-1; D perhaps matches TRBD1 (5 bases). Germline lookup yields CDR1 SEHNR and CDR2 FQNEAQ (reference sequence). This CDR3 comprises 17 residues. V dropped 3 bases and J dropped 3 bases, with 18 bases sitting between them. The CDR3 sequence: CASSFPVARGRYNEQFF. The CDR3 DNA follows: TGTGCCAGCAGCTTTCCGGTGGCAAGGGGTCGCTACAATGAGCAGTTCTTC.

This clonotype came up many times. This chain joins TRBV5-1 and TRBJ1-5, with D maybe TRBD1 (6 bases). Trimming pared 0 bases from V and 3 bases from J, leaving 7 bases between. Germline V lookup: CDR1 SGHRS, CDR2 YFSETQ. This CDR3 is built from 14 residues. The CDR3 bases are TGCGCCAGCAGCTTGGAGGGGGACAATCAGCCCCAGCATTTT. Translating gives CASSLEGDNQPQHF.

This clonotype was seen repeatedly, ten times or more. The V and J genes are TRBV18 and TRBJ1-5; 7 nucleotides agree with TRBD1. The CDR3 loop spans 13 amino acids. CDR1 is KGHSH, CDR2 LQKENI, per germline. Germline trimming cut 6 bases from V and 5 bases from J; bases unmatched to any gene: 4. CDR3 amino acids: CASSETGDQPQHF. The CDR3 DNA follows: TGTGCCAGCTCGGAAACAGGGGATCAGCCCCAGCATTTT.

This clonotype was picked up many times. The DNA of the CDR3 is TGCAGTGTTAGCGGCACGTACAATGAGCAGTTCTTC. It translates to CSVSGTYNEQFF. This chain uses TRBV20-1 with TRBJ2-1, with a possible D match to TRBD2 (6 bases). Trimming took off 7 bases at V and 4 bases at J, with 11 bases between the two ends. Germline CDR1 is DFQATT and CDR2 is SNEGSKA (reference sequence). The CDR3 sequence is 12 residues long.

The gene calls are TRBV19 and TRBJ1-3; D possibly corresponds to TRBD1 (5 bases). V lost 5 bases and J lost 0, with 14 bases in between. CDR3 size: 16 residues. Germline V gives CDR1 LNHDA, CDR2 SQIVND (reference sequence). The CDR3 nucleotides are TGTGCCAGTAGTGGCCGGGACTCCAGCTCTGGAAACACCATATATTTT. This encodes CASSGRDSSSGNTIYF.

This clonotype has a count of ten or more. The chain is built from TRBV4-3 and TRBJ2-1; possible D gene TRBD2, 6 bases. V lost 1 base, J lost 6 bases, and 10 bases lay in between. Germline V gives CDR1 LGHNA, CDR2 YSLEER. This CDR3 has 14 residues. The CDR3 spells CASSQGLVSNEQFF. CDR3 bases: TGCGCCAGCAGCCAAGGACTAGTCTCCAATGAGCAGTTCTTC.

As to this clonotype: Just one base apart from a much larger clone, this may be a read error. CDR3 nucleotides: TGCAGTGCTCCCGGGATCGGGGGGTCGGAGGCCCAGTACTTC. It yields the protein CSAPGIGGSEAQYF. V gene TRBV20-1 combines with J gene TRBJ2-5, with TRBD2 identical over 7 bases. The junction had 15 bases not matched to a gene; V was cut back by 5 bases and J by 9 bases. In germline, CDR1 is DFQATT, CDR2 SNEGSKA (reference sequence). The CDR3 runs 14 residues.

This clonotype is medium-sized (0.01 to 0.1%) within its sample. The chain recombines TRBV6-2 or TRBV6-3 with TRBJ2-1; 11 nucleotides agree with TRBD2. This CDR3 has 15 amino acids. V trimming: 4 bases; J trimming: 3 bases; junction bases outside the gene matches: 2. Germline-derived CDR1 and CDR2 are MNHEY and SVGEGT. The CDR3 loop is CASSSGTSGYNEQFF. CDR3 nucleotides: TGTGCCAGCAGTTCCGGGACTAGCGGCTACAATGAGCAGTTCTTC.

The sample holds many counts of this clonotype. This rearrangement joins TRBV7-8 to TRBJ2-2; 9 nucleotides match TRBD1. The germline V gene encodes CDR1 SGHVS and CDR2 FQNEAQ. The CDR3 covers 15 residues. The V and J ends lost 3 bases and 3 bases, in that order; junction bases with no gene match: 2. CDR3 DNA sequence: TGTGCCAGCAGCTTTAGACAGGGGGACACCGGGGAGCTGTTTTTT. Translated, it gives CASSFRQGDTGELFF.

About this clonotype itself: A read error may be the cause here, since a much bigger clone is one base away. The J gene is TRBJ2-2, the V gene TRBV19; D is undetermined. CDR1 LNHDA and CDR2 SQIVND come from the germline V gene (reference sequence). The V and J ends lost 2 bases and 4 bases respectively, with 8 bases between them. This CDR3 contains 14 residues. The CDR3 here is CASSITRSTGELFF. The CDR3 nucleotides read TGTGCCAGTAGTATAACCAGGAGCACCGGGGAGCTGTTTTTT. Drawing the rest from reference TRBV19 and TRBJ2-2, the complete variable domain is DGGITQSPKYLFRKEGQNVTLSCEQNLNHDAMYWYRQDPGQGLRLIYYSQIVNDFQKGDIAEGYSVSREKKESFPLTVTSAQKNPTAFYLCASSITRSTGELFFGEGSRLTVL.

This clonotype has ten or more counts. The chain is built from TRBV5-6 and TRBJ2-5, with D perhaps matching TRBD1 (5 bases). V was cut by 3 bases and J by 3 bases, with 12 bases left in between. The CDR3 has 14 amino acids. Germline V gene data show CDR1 as SGHDT and CDR2 as YYEEEE. As DNA, the CDR3 is TGTGCCAGCAGCTATACAGGACGGAAAGAGACCCAGTACTTC. It specifies CASSYTGRKETQYF.

Ten or more counts support this clonotype. V and J are TRBV12-3 or TRBV12-4 and TRBJ2-2; D might be TRBD2 (6 bases). V was clipped by 4 bases and J by 7 bases, with 16 bases between them. The CDR3 is 15 residues long. The CDR3: CASSSNPTSFGELFF. CDR3 DNA: TGTGCCAGCAGTTCGAATCCTACTAGCTTCGGGGAGCTGTTTTTT.

This clonotype was recorded many times. The rearrangement joins TRBV12-3 or TRBV12-4 to TRBJ2-1; 12 bases map to TRBD2. J was trimmed by 4 bases and V by 5 bases; bases with no gene match: 3. The CDR3 contains 15 residues. The CDR3 coding sequence is TGTGCCAGCAGTAAACTAGCGGGAGGATACAATGAGCAGTTCTTC. This gives the protein CASSKLAGGYNEQFF.

Concerning this clonotype: This clone may be a read error of a much larger clone one base away. The J gene is TRBJ2-2, the V gene TRBV12-3 or TRBV12-4, with D unresolved. This CDR3 region has 15 residues. The V gene lost 6 bases and the J gene lost 7 bases, with 18 bases spanning the gap. The CDR3 DNA sequence: TGTGCCAGCAGATCGCTCAGCGCGAGCATCGGGGAGCTGTTTTTT. Amino acids: CASRSLSASIGELFF.

This clonotype was detected many times. The chain couples TRBV10-3 to TRBJ1-5; 9 bases map to TRBD1. J was trimmed by 2 bases and V by 6 bases; bases with no gene match: 2. Germline V gene lookup returns CDR1 ENHRY and CDR2 SYGVKD. This CDR3 spans 14 amino acids. CDR3 residues: CAIRGDRGNQPQHF. The CDR3 DNA reads as TGTGCCATCAGAGGGGACAGGGGCAATCAGCCCCAGCATTTT.

This clonotype appeared many times. The chain links TRBV20-1 to TRBJ2-7, with D uncertain. The CDR3 has 13 amino acids. Germline V gene sequence: CDR1 DFQATT, CDR2 SNEGSKA (reference sequence). V was trimmed by 6 bases and J by 6 bases, leaving 18 bases between them. The CDR3 DNA reads as TGCAGTGCCAATAACCCCGAAGACGGCGAGCAGTACTTC. Its protein product is CSANNPEDGEQYF.

The sample holds many counts of this clonotype. The chain links TRBV7-2 to TRBJ1-1, with D perhaps TRBD1 (5 bases). Trimming stripped 8 bases from V and 0 bases from J, with 10 bases between. Germline V gene data show CDR1 as SGHTA and CDR2 as FQGNSA. CDR3 length: 13 amino acids. The CDR3 DNA is TGTGCCAGCGGGGCAGACATGAACACTGAAGCTTTCTTT. As protein: CASGADMNTEAFF.